This is a list of T cell receptor beta chains from one sample in a study of post-analysis software for immune sequencing data. TCRdb itself ran the PCR reads through MiXCR, one entry per CDR3 protein. This sample has 600,000 to 750,000 distinct CDR3 sequences; around 64% occur once, and the top ten carry around 11%. Sequencing was performed on blood. Every receptor here comes from a girl aged 2 to 9 with multiple sclerosis. The CDR3 runs from the conserved cysteine through the conserved F or W. D genes are given only for firm matches. A clone size is listed for some rows: how often the clone was seen (once, few, many), or a class if it is expanded.

TRBV7-9,TRBJ2-3,.,.,CAGSLLTTDTQYF,TGTGCCGGCAGCTTACTCACCACAGATACGCAGTATTTT
TRBV20-1,TRBJ1-2,.,.,CSARDSRRISNYGYTF,TGCAGTGCTAGAGATTCCCGGCGGATCTCTAACTATGGCTACACCTTC
TRBV4-1,TRBJ2-7,.,.,CASSQRQPGEQYF,TGCGCCAGCAGTCAAAGGCAACCGGGCGAGCAGTACTTC
TRBV28,TRBJ2-5,.,.,CASTLSDLGETQYF,TGTGCCAGCACCCTATCGGATCTGGGGGAGACCCAGTACTTC
TRBV29-1,TRBJ2-7,few,.,CSVAADYPSYEQYF,TGCAGCGTTGCGGCGGACTATCCCTCCTACGAGCAGTACTTC
TRBV5-1,TRBJ2-5,.,.,CASSLNNNPGRTQYF,TGCGCCAGCAGCTTGAACAACAACCCGGGGCGGACCCAGTACTTC
TRBV28,TRBJ2-1,few,.,CASSFLSGEVYNEQFF,TGTGCCAGCAGTTTCCTTAGCGGAGAAGTCTACAATGAGCAGTTCTTC
TRBV20-1,TRBJ1-2,.,.,CSAATRNYGYTF,TGCAGTGCTGCAACAAGGAACTATGGCTACACCTTC
TRBV7-6,TRBJ2-7,few,.,CASSSLGDEQYF,TGTGCCAGCAGCTCCCTGGGGGACGAGCAGTACTTC
TRBV6-2/TRBV6-3,TRBJ2-5,.,.,CASSYSSGGTQYF,TGTGCCAGCAGTTACTCAAGTGGAGGGACCCAGTACTTC
TRBV25-1,TRBJ2-1,.,.,CASSESIGTPEQFF,TGTGCCAGCAGTGAATCCATCGGGACTCCGGAGCAGTTCTTC
TRBV20-1,TRBJ1-6,.,.,CSAGQPSSYNSPLHF,TGCAGTGCTGGCCAACCCAGCTCCTATAATTCACCCCTCCACTTT
TRBV20-1,TRBJ2-5,.,TRBD1,CSLRDSIETQYF,TGCAGTCTACGGGACAGCATCGAGACCCAGTACTTC
TRBV29-1,TRBJ1-2,.,.,CSVASLGGYTF,TGCAGCGTGGCATCCCTCGGGGGCTACACCTTC
TRBV6-1,TRBJ2-1,.,TRBD2,CASSKGGLADRNEQFF,TGTGCCAGCAGTAAAGGTGGACTAGCGGACAGAAATGAGCAGTTCTTC
TRBV12-3/TRBV12-4,TRBJ2-1,.,TRBD2,CASSSLGGGGSYNEQFF,TGTGCCAGCAGTTCCCTTGGCGGGGGGGGCTCCTACAATGAGCAGTTCTTC
TRBV6-5,TRBJ2-1,few,TRBD1,CASSYSTSTGGYSEQFF,TGTGCCAGCAGTTACTCGACCTCGACAGGGGGTTATAGTGAGCAGTTCTTC
TRBV29-1,TRBJ2-4,once,TRBD1,CSGGQGAKNIQYF,TGCAGCGGAGGACAGGGAGCCAAAAACATTCAGTACTTC
TRBV12-3/TRBV12-4,TRBJ1-2,.,.,CASSSTGRYGYTF,TGTGCCAGCAGCTCTACAGGGCGCTATGGCTACACCTTC
TRBV7-2,TRBJ2-7,.,TRBD2,CASSWGTSGRAAVQYF,TGTGCCAGCAGCTGGGGGACTAGCGGGAGGGCCGCGGTGCAGTACTTC
TRBV20-1,TRBJ2-4,.,TRBD2,CSARDQRGGQGIQYF,TGCAGTGCTAGAGATCAGCGGGGGGGCCAGGGCATTCAGTACTTC
TRBV6-1,TRBJ2-1,few,TRBD2,CASSPGLAGRPGPEQFF,TGTGCCAGCAGTCCAGGACTAGCGGGACGTCCGGGTCCTGAGCAGTTCTTC
TRBV4-1,TRBJ2-1,.,TRBD1,CASSQEGRGMTGPYNEQFF,TGCGCCAGCAGCCAAGAGGGGAGAGGTATGACAGGGCCCTACAATGAGCAGTTCTTC
TRBV6-1,TRBJ1-4,few,.,CASSELRIGLNRVEKLFF,TGTGCCAGCAGTGAACTTCGTATCGGGCTCAACAGGGTGGAAAAACTGTTTTTT
TRBV25-1,TRBJ2-7,.,.,CASSEPGSPGEQYF,TGTGCCAGCAGTGAACCAGGTTCTCCCGGCGAGCAGTACTTC
TRBV30,TRBJ2-7,.,TRBD2,CASNSGSRSSYEQYF,TGTGCCTCCAATAGCGGGAGCAGGAGCTCCTACGAGCAGTACTTC
TRBV7-2,TRBJ2-1,few,TRBD1,CASSFVPGQGNEQFF,TGTGCCAGCAGCTTTGTTCCGGGACAGGGCAATGAGCAGTTCTTC
TRBV12-3/TRBV12-4,TRBJ2-7,few,.,CASSRGTGGSYEQYF,TGTGCCAGCAGCCGCGGAACCGGGGGCAGCTACGAGCAGTACTTC